The TCR beta chain under discussion was sequenced for a study of blood T cell repertoires in COVID-19. Across the whole study: Whether acute or convalescent, the COVID-19 samples came from the United States, Italy and Spain. PBMCs, B-cell-depleted T cells, or T cells provided the cDNA or gDNA that made up the material.

Germline assignment: CDR1 GTSNPN and CDR2 SVGIG (reference sequence). V lost 4 bases to trimming and J lost 4 bases; unmatched junction nucleotides: 8. CDR3 length: 15 residues. TCRdb's table, derived via immunoSEQ multiplex PCR, lists solely in-frame clones and lacks some. This table holds some 150,000 clones, about 85% found once. The TCR originated in a human donor in a cohort sampled during active COVID-19. The sample taken for sequencing was peripheral blood. V gene TRBV30 combines with J gene TRBJ1-5, with 9 bases identical to TRBD1. CDR3 coding DNA: TGTGCCTGGAAAGGGACAGGGAGTTGGAATCAGCCCCAGCATTTT. Translation gives CAWKGTGSWNQPQHF.